This TCR beta chain came from a study of identical twins. One entry per CDR3 protein results from TCRdb running MiXCR on the 5' RACE reads. The table has approximately 240,000 distinct CDR3 sequences, more than 12% seen once. The V end lost 6 bases, the J end lost 16 bases, and 25 bases lay between the germline ends. This CDR3 has 14 residues. Germline assignment: CDR1 DFQATT and CDR2 SNEGSKA (reference sequence). Healthy Caucasians supplied all donations. This receptor was obtained from a woman under 30 in good health. The material sequenced was memory (CD45RO+) T cells sorted from blood. The V and J genes are TRBV20-1 and TRBJ1-6; possible D gene TRBD1, 6 bases. The CDR3 loop is CSAQAGGSLLSLHF. CDR3 nucleotide sequence: TGCAGTGCCCAAGCGGGGGGCTCCCTCCTGTCGCTCCACTTT.